A single sample is the source of the 15 T cell receptor beta chains below, sequenced in a study of T cells in Graves' hyperthyroidism and ophthalmopathy. There were TCR beta CDR3 regions amplified from RNA transcripts. Carried out on the TCR CDR3, a first-round RT-PCR used the HTBI primer set. TCRdb reanalysed the multiplex PCR reads using MiXCR and keeps one entry per CDR3 protein. This table has hundreds of thousands of distinct CDR3 sequences, around 20% appearing once. Sequencing was carried out using blood. These receptors all stem from a man between 35 and 55 years old with Graves' ophthalmopathy.

There are many counts of this clonotype. The V and J genes are TRBV30 and TRBJ1-5, with D unresolved. The CDR3 extends over 14 amino acids. Germline CDR1 and CDR2: GTSNPN and SVGIG (reference sequence). Trimming stripped 1 base from V and 4 bases from J, with 11 bases between. The DNA for the CDR3 is TGTGCCTGGAGTGAGGGCAGCAATAATCAGCCCCAGCATTTT. Translating it yields CAWSEGSNNQPQHF.

In its sample, this clonotype was seen once. This chain connects TRBV12-3 or TRBV12-4 to TRBJ2-5, with TRBD2 matching over 10 bases. The CDR3 is made up of 15 amino acids. V shed 8 bases and J 5 bases; nucleotides not matched to a gene: 11. This CDR3 is CASRGLARVVETQYF. CDR3 DNA: TGTGCCAGCCGGGGACTAGCGAGAGTCGTGGAGACCCAGTACTTC.

Only a few counts were recorded for this clonotype. The chain has TRBV30 and TRBJ2-6; D remains unclear. This CDR3 region has 15 residues. The V gene lost 2 bases and the J gene lost 6 bases, with 14 bases spanning the gap. CDR1 and CDR2 from the germline V gene are GTSNPN and SVGIG (reference sequence). CDR3: CAWSTGVLKANVLTF. The DNA for the CDR3 is TGTGCCTGGAGTACTGGGGTTCTTAAGGCCAACGTCCTGACTTTC.

This clonotype was observed a handful of times. The J gene is TRBJ1-2, the V gene TRBV6-4; the D is unclear. CDR3 length: 13 residues. Germline V CDR1 and CDR2: MRHNA, SNTAGT. Trimming took 8 bases from V and 4 from J, leaving 14 bases between them. This CDR3 is CASRWVSRYGYTF. In DNA form, the CDR3 reads TGTGCCAGCCGTTGGGTCAGTCGCTATGGCTACACCTTC.

Regarding this clonotype: This sequence may be a read error, since a much larger clone differs from it by one base. V is TRBV6-1 and J is TRBJ2-1, with 8 bases aligning to TRBD2. V shed 3 bases, J shed 6 bases, and the junction held 10 bases outside the gene matches. Per germline, CDR1 MNHNS and CDR2 SASEGT. The CDR3 is 16 residues long. The CDR3 nucleotides read TGTGCCAGCAGTGAGCGAGCAGCGGGAGAGGGCAATGAGCAGTTCTTC. It codes for CASSERAAGEGNEQFF.

This clonotype was observed a handful of times. The V gene is TRBV10-2, the J gene TRBJ2-1; tentatively, D is TRBD1 (5 bases). The CDR3 contains 12 residues. CDR1 WSHSY and CDR2 SAAADI come from the germline V gene. V lost 2 bases and J lost 12, with 11 bases in between. CDR3 coding DNA: TGCGCCAGCAGTGAGACGCAGGGAAGGCAGTTCTTC. Translated: CASSETQGRQFF.

This clonotype was recorded at least ten times. V gene TRBV30 combines with J gene TRBJ2-2; the D gene is possibly TRBD2 (5 bases). CDR1 and CDR2 (germline): GTSNPN, SVGIG (reference sequence). The germline V and J ends were trimmed by 0 bases and 8 bases, with 10 bases remaining between them. The CDR3 has 13 residues. The CDR3 nucleotides read TGTGCCTGGAGTGTTGGGGAGTTGGGGGAGCTGTTTTTT. Translation: CAWSVGELGELFF.

The V gene is TRBV7-3, the J gene TRBJ2-7; TRBD2 aligns across 14 bases. Germline CDR1 reads SGHTA; CDR2 reads FQGTGA. This CDR3 has 16 residues. J gave up 3 bases and V 5 bases, and 6 bases lay outside the gene matches. The CDR3 loop is CASSLRLAGGVYEQYF. The CDR3 region has the DNA TGTGCCAGCAGCCTGAGACTAGCGGGAGGGGTCTACGAGCAGTACTTC.

The rearrangement links TRBV5-5 to TRBJ2-1; 7 nucleotides match TRBD2. V was pared by 8 bases and J by 7 bases, with 15 bases of the junction left unmatched. The CDR3 is 15 residues long. The germline gives CDR1 SGHKS, CDR2 YYEKEE (reference sequence). CDR3 loop: CASDSGLADRNEQFF. The CDR3 region has the DNA TGTGCCAGTGACTCGGGGCTAGCGGACCGAAATGAGCAGTTCTTC.

At least ten counts were recorded for this clonotype. The chain is built from TRBV12-3 or TRBV12-4 and TRBJ2-7; D is unresolved. The germline V and J ends were trimmed by 8 bases and 3 bases, with 11 bases remaining between them. CDR3 length: 12 amino acids. The DNA for the CDR3 is TGTGCCAGCGGACGAGCCGGCTACGAGCAGTACTTC. Residues: CASGRAGYEQYF.

This rearrangement joins TRBV7-3 to TRBJ1-1; D is unclear. Per the germline V gene, CDR1 is SGHTA and CDR2 is FQGTGA. With 5 bases removed from V and 7 bases from J, the gap between germline ends came to 14 bases. The length of the CDR3 is 13 residues. The CDR3 DNA reads TGTGCCAGCAGCAGCCATGGGAGAGATGAAGCTTTCTTT. It codes for CASSSHGRDEAFF.

This clonotype appeared a few times. The V call is TRBV5-6, the J call TRBJ1-5; possibly TRBD1 for D (5 bases). Germline assignment: CDR1 SGHDT and CDR2 YYEEEE. The CDR3 has 14 amino acids. V was trimmed by 3 bases and J by 5 bases, leaving 12 bases between them. The CDR3 sequence: CASSSETGDQPQHF. CDR3 DNA sequence: TGTGCCAGCAGCTCCGAGACGGGGGATCAGCCCCAGCATTTT.

The CDR3 is CASNKAYNSPLHF. CDR3 sequence (DNA): TGTGCCAGCAACAAGGCTTATAATTCACCCCTCCACTTT. The rearrangement links TRBV6-2 or TRBV6-3 to TRBJ1-6; D is unresolved. Germline CDR1 is MNHEY and CDR2 is SVGEGT. V was pared by 7 bases and J by 4 bases, with 8 bases between. The CDR3 extends over 13 amino acids.

This clonotype was picked up many times. The CDR3 nucleotides read TGTGCCAGCAGTCCATCGGGCATTGAGCCCCAGCATTTT. It yields the protein CASSPSGIEPQHF. V gene TRBV12-3 or TRBV12-4 combines with J gene TRBJ1-5; D is ambiguous. Trimming removed 5 bases at V and 8 bases at J, with 13 bases between. The CDR3 runs to 13 residues.

This clonotype was detected only a few times. V and J are TRBV6-2 or TRBV6-3 and TRBJ1-2; TRBD1 matches at 9 bases. This CDR3 contains 14 residues. V lost 0 bases and J lost 7; bases outside the gene matches: 3. Germline loops: CDR1 MNHEY, CDR2 SVGEGT. For the CDR3, the DNA is TGTGCCAGCAGTTACTCGGGGACAGGGTCTGGCTACACCTTC. This encodes CASSYSGTGSGYTF.